The present entry profiles one T cell receptor beta chain with its context. Its antigen is still unknown. The study tagged each TCR cDNA molecule with a unique molecular identifier. From the 5' RACE reads, TCRdb called clonotypes with MiXCR, one entry per CDR3 protein. The table records about 95,000 distinct CDR3 sequences, under 9% of them present only once. Germline CDR1 reads SNHLY; CDR2 reads FYNNEI. The V segment lost 5 bases and the J segment 4 bases; nucleotides outside the gene matches: 0. CDR3 length: 13 residues. Described time point: sample taken at primary tumor resection. The input material, whole RNA from tumor, nontumor lung or frozen PBMC, was sequenced unsorted. The 72 donors had untreated early-stage non-small cell lung cancer. This sample was taken from a study of spatial heterogeneity in lung cancer. Study context: Alpha-chain sequences were detected in numbers that were consistently lower than beta-chain sequences. General observations from the study: Circulating ubiquitous expanded tumor TCRs were observed more frequently at resection than at follow-up.

Material: PBMCs, obtained at surgery. The origin of this receptor is a male donor with early-stage non-small cell lung cancer. The V and J genes are TRBV2 and TRBJ2-1; 9 bases are a match to TRBD2. CDR3 in amino acids: CASSSGRYNEQFF. The CDR3 nucleotides are TGTGCCAGCAGTAGCGGGAGGTACAATGAGCAGTTCTTC.